The rows below give T cell receptor beta chains drawn from one sample of a study of T cells in Graves' hyperthyroidism and ophthalmopathy. TCRdb reprocessed the multiplex PCR reads with MiXCR, giving one entry per CDR3 protein. The table lists about 480,000 distinct CDR3 sequences, 13% to 15% of them singletons. The specimen was blood. All receptors derive from a young woman with Graves' hyperthyroidism. Both conserved end residues are part of each CDR3. The order of the fields is clone size, V gene, J gene, CDR3 length, D gene, CDR3 protein, CDR3 DNA. A D gene is named only where the DNA matches it firmly. A clone size is listed for some rows: how often the clone was seen (once, few, many), or a class if it is expanded.

many	TRBV19	TRBJ1-1	13	-	CASSTFGNTEAFF	TGTGCCAGTAGCACATTCGGAAACACTGAAGCTTTCTTT
many	TRBV12-3/TRBV12-4	TRBJ2-3	14	TRBD2	CASRTAGGLDTQYF	TGTGCCAGCAGGACAGCGGGAGGATTAGATACGCAGTATTTT
many	TRBV3-1	TRBJ1-5	16	-	CASSQAGRVTDQPQHF	TGTGCCAGCAGCCAAGCTGGCAGGGTGACCGATCAGCCCCAGCATTTT
many	TRBV11-2	TRBJ1-1	15	-	CASSLVGRLNTEAFF	TGTGCCAGCAGCTTAGTCGGCAGGCTGAACACTGAAGCTTTCTTT
-	TRBV9	TRBJ1-3	16	-	CASSGNRDDSGNTIYF	TGTGCCAGCAGCGGTAACAGGGACGACTCTGGAAACACCATATATTTT
-	TRBV5-6	TRBJ1-5	14	TRBD1	CASSLQGIGQPQHF	TGTGCCAGCAGCCTACAGGGGATTGGACAGCCCCAGCATTTT
many	TRBV28	TRBJ1-1	16	TRBD1	CASSSHPYRGPHEAFF	TGTGCCAGCAGTTCCCACCCTTACAGGGGGCCTCATGAAGCTTTCTTT
many	TRBV12-3/TRBV12-4	TRBJ1-2	14	-	CASSLPGQADGYTF	TGTGCCAGCAGTTTGCCCGGGCAGGCGGATGGCTACACCTTC
few	TRBV6-2/TRBV6-3	TRBJ2-3	16	TRBD2	CASSYPWREEADTQYF	TGTGCCAGCAGTTACCCATGGCGGGAGGAGGCAGATACGCAGTATTTT
-	TRBV27	TRBJ2-1	15	-	CASGTDRSSYNEQFF	TGTGCCAGCGGTACAGATCGAAGCTCCTACAATGAGCAGTTCTTC
many	TRBV5-1	TRBJ2-1	15	TRBD1	CASSLGTGAYNEQFF	TGCGCCAGCAGCCTCGGGACAGGGGCCTACAATGAGCAGTTCTTC
few	TRBV12-3/TRBV12-4	TRBJ1-1	11	-	CASSPSGEASF	TGTGCCAGCAGCCCCTCAGGGGAAGCTTCCTTT
-	TRBV5-6	TRBJ1-2	19	-	CASSLGVSARRRANYGYTF	TGTGCCAGCAGCTTAGGGGTATCTGCACGCCGGCGAGCTAACTATGGCTACACCTTC
few	TRBV3-1	TRBJ1-4	17	-	CASSQLTGGARNEKLFF	TGTGCCAGCAGCCAACTCACCGGAGGGGCCCGAAATGAAAAACTGTTTTTT
-	TRBV29-1	TRBJ1-1	14	TRBD1	CSVTGQGARAEAFF	TGCAGCGTCACTGGACAGGGGGCTAGGGCTGAAGCTTTCTTT
-	TRBV10-1	TRBJ2-7	12	-	CASSEQGGEQYF	TGCGCCAGCAGTGAACAGGGAGGTGAGCAGTACTTC
many	TRBV27	TRBJ2-1	14	-	CASSHGGRWWEQFF	TGTGCCAGCAGTCATGGGGGGAGATGGTGGGAGCAGTTCTTC
-	TRBV30	TRBJ1-2	13	-	CAWSVQRQNGYTF	TGTGCCTGGAGTGTACAGAGACAGAATGGCTACACCTTC
-	TRBV7-6	TRBJ2-7	13	-	CASSRGRPYEQYF	TGTGCCAGCAGCCGAGGTCGGCCCTACGAGCAGTACTTC
-	TRBV12-3/TRBV12-4	TRBJ1-1	17	TRBD1	CASSPGQGREMNIEAFF	TGTGCCAGCAGCCCTGGACAGGGACGGGAGATGAACATTGAAGCTTTCTTT
many	TRBV27	TRBJ2-2	18	TRBD2	CASSLHPLAGGGTGELFF	TGTGCCAGCAGTTTACACCCCCTAGCGGGAGGTGGCACCGGGGAGCTGTTTTTT
many	TRBV6-2/TRBV6-3	TRBJ2-7	16	TRBD1	CASSYSTRRGQNEQYF	TGTGCCAGCAGTTACTCGACCCGCAGGGGGCAGAACGAGCAGTACTTC
few	TRBV7-9	TRBJ1-1	11	-	CASSLGKGAFF	TGTGCCAGCAGCTTAGGCAAGGGCGCTTTCTTT
many	TRBV28	TRBJ1-1	15	-	CASSLGGLGATEAFF	TGTGCCAGCAGTTTAGGGGGCCTAGGGGCCACTGAAGCTTTCTTT
-	TRBV19	TRBJ1-6	15	-	CASIGGSLDNSPLHF	TGTGCCAGTATAGGGGGAAGTCTGGATAATTCACCCCTCCACTTT
-	TRBV7-9	TRBJ2-1	12	-	CASSSAVDEQFF	TGTGCCAGCAGCTCCGCTGTTGATGAGCAGTTCTTC
-	TRBV24-1	TRBJ2-1	16	TRBD2	CATSDTTSGSLYEQFF	TGTGCCACCAGTGACACGACTAGCGGGAGTTTGTATGAGCAGTTCTTC
-	TRBV24-1	TRBJ2-1	13	-	CATSGGDRYEQFF	TGTGCCACCAGTGGAGGGGATAGGTATGAGCAGTTCTTC
many	TRBV14	TRBJ2-7	14	TRBD2	CASRRTSGSYEQYF	TGTGCCAGCAGGCGGACTAGCGGGAGCTACGAGCAGTACTTC
many	TRBV5-1	TRBJ1-1	14	-	CASSPDRMNTEAFF	TGCGCCAGCAGCCCGGACCGAATGAACACTGAAGCTTTCTTT
many	TRBV2	TRBJ1-2	15	TRBD1	CASRDRTGHIYGYTF	TGTGCCAGCAGGGATCGGACAGGGCATATCTATGGCTACACCTTC
many	TRBV12-3/TRBV12-4	TRBJ2-2	9	-	CAIDSGVFF	TGTGCCATCGATTCAGGGGTGTTTTTT
-	TRBV20-1	TRBJ2-1	11	-	CSASFSPGQFF	TGCAGTGCTAGTTTCAGTCCGGGGCAGTTCTTC
few	TRBV5-1	TRBJ2-7	17	TRBD2	CASSIAGLAGGSDEQYF	TGCGCCAGCAGCATAGCGGGACTAGCGGGAGGGAGCGACGAGCAGTACTTC
-	TRBV27	TRBJ2-3	15	TRBD2	CASSFEGGVTDTQYF	TGTGCCAGCAGTTTTGAGGGAGGGGTCACAGATACGCAGTATTTT
many	TRBV5-1	TRBJ2-3	12	-	CASSLEVATKYF	TGCGCCAGCAGCTTGGAGGTAGCAACAAAGTATTTT
-	TRBV20-1	TRBJ1-1	14	-	CSLNIQDSRTEAFF	TGCAGTCTAAATATCCAGGACAGCCGGACTGAAGCTTTCTTT
many	TRBV30	TRBJ2-3	17	TRBD2	CAWSVAGGPWGTDTQYF	TGTGCCTGGAGTGTTGCGGGAGGGCCTTGGGGTACAGATACGCAGTATTTT
once	TRBV9	TRBJ2-4	15	-	CASSVGQMGKNIQYF	TGTGCCAGCAGCGTAGGGCAGATGGGCAAAAACATTCAGTACTTC
many	TRBV11-2	TRBJ2-1	17	TRBD2	CASSLEGLAGGYNEQFF	TGTGCCAGCAGCTTAGAGGGACTAGCGGGAGGGTACAATGAGCAGTTCTTC